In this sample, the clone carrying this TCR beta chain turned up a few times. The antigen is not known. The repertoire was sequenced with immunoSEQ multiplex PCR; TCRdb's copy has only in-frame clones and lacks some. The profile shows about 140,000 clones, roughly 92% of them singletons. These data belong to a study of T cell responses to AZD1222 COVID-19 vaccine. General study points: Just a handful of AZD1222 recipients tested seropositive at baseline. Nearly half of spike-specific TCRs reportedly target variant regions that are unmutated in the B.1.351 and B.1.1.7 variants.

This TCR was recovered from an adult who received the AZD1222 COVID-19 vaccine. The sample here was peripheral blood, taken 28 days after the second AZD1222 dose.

The CDR3 sequence is CASLEGGTGALNQPQHF. In DNA, the CDR3 is TGTGCCAGCCTCGAGGGGGGGACAGGGGCACTCAATCAGCCCCAGCATTTT. The chain is built from TRBV28 and TRBJ1-5; 10 nucleotides agree with TRBD1. The germline V gene encodes CDR1 MDHEN and CDR2 SYDVKM. This CDR3 contains 17 residues. The trim removed 8 bases at V and 3 bases at J, leaving 13 bases unmatched.